This T cell receptor (beta chain) was recovered during a study of blood T cell repertoires in COVID-19. Whole-study context: Sites across the United States, Italy and Spain contributed samples from acute and convalescent COVID-19. The cDNA or gDNA used as material had been derived from T cells, B-cell-depleted T cells, or PBMCs.

In the authors' workflow: Using reference gene primer amplification, nucleated cell counts were estimated. Assay: immunoSEQ multiplex PCR; the TCRdb copy retains only in-frame clones and omits some. V and J calls plus clone size are reproduced from that table; the DNA served to infer D and trimming. This sample yields about 140,000 clones, of which about 82% are seen a single time; 2.5% to 3% belongs to the top ten. The V and J ends lost 8 bases and 3 bases, in that order; junction bases with no gene match: 6. There are 13 residues in the CDR3. Germline V gene data show CDR1 as SNHLY and CDR2 as FYNNEI.

The sample comprised peripheral blood. The sequence was collected from a man aged 50 to 60 with acute or convalescent COVID-19. The chain combines TRBV2 with TRBJ2-7; 8 positions agree with TRBD1. CDR3 region: CASGQGWGYEQYF. The CDR3 bases are TGTGCCAGCGGACAGGGCTGGGGCTACGAGCAGTACTTC.